This T cell receptor beta chain was recorded in a study of vaccination and CD4 T cells after COVID-19. The overall study: Median time from second vaccine dose to sampling was roughly 65 days (14 to 241).

Documented time point: late sampling 161 to 241 days after vaccination in a few convalescent patients. Treatment specified: approximately nine-day PBMC culture with coronavirus spike peptide pools or control peptides (ViraFEST assay). The Oncomine TCR Beta short-read assay was applied to DNA of cultured CD4+ T cells. Each CDR3 protein is one row after TCRdb ran MiXCR on the PCR reads. This repertoire shows about 21,000 distinct CDR3 sequences, 46% found once; its top ten account for 10% to 15%. This CDR3 contains 13 residues. Trimming cost V 8 bases and J 5 bases, with 13 bases left between them. Per germline, CDR1 MNHNS and CDR2 SASEGT. Worth noting for this clonotype: What it binds is unknown.

The source material was CD4+ T cells from blood, cultured in vitro, sampled about 7 months after SARS-CoV-2 vaccination. This sequence joins TRBV6-1 and TRBJ1-5; the D gene is possibly TRBD1 (5 bases). The clonotype was recovered from a human donor who had recovered from COVID-19. The CDR3 DNA follows: TGTGCCAGCGGCCCGGGACGGGATCAGCCCCAGCATTTT. As protein: CASGPGRDQPQHF.